This T cell receptor beta chain was identified during a study of blood T cell repertoires in COVID-19. Across the whole study: Material from acute and convalescent COVID-19 was sourced from the United States, Italy and Spain. T cells, B-cell-depleted T cells, or PBMCs provided the cDNA or gDNA that served as material.

Methods used by the authors: Using reference gene primer amplification, nucleated cell counts were estimated. Clones were sequenced by immunoSEQ multiplex PCR, and TCRdb holds only the in-frame ones, with some missing. V, J and clone size are taken as reported in that table, and D and trimming were inferred from the DNA itself. This table has about 240,000 clones, roughly 88% appearing once. V was pared by 0 bases and J by 6 bases, with 8 bases of the junction left unmatched. The CDR3 consists of 17 residues. The germline V gene has CDR1 KGHDR and CDR2 SFDVKD. This chain joins TRBV24-1 and TRBJ2-2; 8 nucleotides align to TRBD1. The TCR comes from an elderly man with acute or convalescent COVID-19. Sequenced sample: peripheral blood. The CDR3 reads CATSDLYGQGASGELFF. In DNA, the CDR3 is TGTGCCACCAGTGATTTGTATGGTCAGGGGGCTTCCGGGGAGCTGTTTTTT.